Listed here are 14 T cell receptor beta chains from one sample, sequenced in a study of shared clonotypes between healthy human individuals. Libraries were prepared by immunoSEQ multiplex PCR; TCRdb keeps only in-frame clonotypes and omits some of them. The data hold around 2.3 million clones, with 90% to 96% observed a single time. Sequenced sample: naive CD4+ T cells sorted from blood. Described subset: CD45RA+ positively selected. The receptors shown here come from a man aged 18 to 30 in good health.

V and J are TRBV18 and TRBJ1-1, with no clear D. The CDR3 sequence is 15 residues long. With 1 base removed from V and 4 bases from J, the gap between germline ends came to 13 bases. From germline, CDR1 is KGHSH and CDR2 LQKENI. CDR3 DNA sequence: TGTGCCAGCTCACCACTCATCCCTGAGGTCACTGAAGCTTTCTTT. Protein sequence: CASSPLIPEVTEAFF.

V usage is TRBV25-1 and J usage is TRBJ1-2, with 12 positions matching TRBD1. Per germline, CDR1 MGHDK and CDR2 SYGVNS. Trimming removed 4 bases from V and 5 bases from J; junction bases left unmatched: 5. This CDR3 has 15 amino acids. As DNA, the CDR3 is TGTGCCAGCAGTGGGGGACAGGGGGCTGTTTATGGCTACACCTTC. This translates into CASSGGQGAVYGYTF.

This chain uses TRBV2 with TRBJ1-6, with D maybe TRBD1 (6 bases). Trimming took 2 bases from V and 13 from J, leaving 21 bases between them. Germline V CDR1 and CDR2: SNHLY, FYNNEI. There are 16 residues in the CDR3. The CDR3 DNA reads as TGTGCCAGCAGTGAATCCCTCGGACAGATTTCACCTCCCCTCCACTTT. This encodes CASSESLGQISPPLHF.

The J gene is TRBJ1-2, the V gene TRBV19; 9 bases map to TRBD1. V lost 6 bases to trimming and J lost 2 bases; unmatched junction nucleotides: 10. The germline V gene encodes CDR1 LNHDA and CDR2 SQIVND (reference sequence). CDR3 length equals 16 residues. The CDR3 protein is CASRLTTGGPNYGYTF. The CDR3 nucleotides are TGTGCCAGTAGGCTAACGACAGGGGGGCCCAACTATGGCTACACCTTC.

This clone was recorded a few times. Distinct nucleotide sequences in the sample also encode this CDR3. The V gene is TRBV5-1, the J gene TRBJ2-7, with TRBD1 matching over 9 bases. The CDR3 runs to 15 residues. Losses at the gene ends were 3 bases for V and 0 bases for J; bases not matched to a gene: 4. Germline V CDR1 and CDR2: SGHRS, YFSETQ. The CDR3 region is CASSSGQGSSYEQYF. DNA of the CDR3: TGCGCCAGCAGCTCCGGACAGGGGAGCTCCTACGAGCAGTACTTC. Full variable domain (remainder filled in from reference TRBV5-1 and TRBJ2-7): KAGVTQTPRYLIKTRGQQVTLSCSPISGHRSVSWYQQTPGQGLQFLFEYFSETQRNKGNFPGRFSGRQFSNSRSEMNVSTLELGDSALYLCASSSGQGSSYEQYFGPGTRLTVT.

The V and J genes are TRBV4-1 and TRBJ1-1; D remains unclear. Trimming took 4 bases from V and 1 from J, leaving 19 bases between them. Germline V gene sequence: CDR1 MGHRA, CDR2 YSYEKL. The CDR3 sequence is 17 residues long. The CDR3 loop reads CASSPPLRTPGNTEAFF. CDR3 nucleotide sequence: TGCGCCAGCAGCCCCCCTCTTAGGACTCCGGGGAACACTGAAGCTTTCTTT.

The chain joins TRBV5-1 to TRBJ2-1, with 10 bases aligning to TRBD2. V lost 3 bases and J lost 8; bases outside the gene matches: 11. CDR1 is SGHRS and CDR2 is YFSETQ in the germline V gene. This CDR3 has 16 residues. CDR3 nucleotides: TGCGCCAGCAGCTCCGCTAGCGGGGGAGGGCCCTATGAGCAGTTCTTC. Translation: CASSSASGGGPYEQFF.

The CDR3 is CSALRGGYGYTF. CDR3 nucleotide sequence: TGCAGCGCATTACGGGGGGGCTATGGCTACACCTTC. The chain is built from TRBV29-1 and TRBJ1-2, with D possibly matching TRBD1 (5 bases). Germline V lookup: CDR1 SQVTM, CDR2 ANQGSEA. This CDR3 is 12 amino acids long. The V gene lost 7 bases and the J gene lost 4 bases, with 13 bases spanning the gap.

The rearrangement joins TRBV5-1 to TRBJ2-1, with 8 bases aligning to TRBD2. The junction had 2 bases not matched to a gene; V was cut back by 0 bases and J by 6 bases. Germline V gene sequence: CDR1 SGHRS, CDR2 YFSETQ. The CDR3 covers 14 residues. The CDR3 is CASSLAGTSNEQFF. CDR3 coding DNA: TGCGCCAGCAGCTTGGCCGGGACTAGCAATGAGCAGTTCTTC.

This rearrangement joins TRBV14 to TRBJ2-7; possible D gene TRBD1, 6 bases. Germline values: CDR1 SGHDN, CDR2 FVKESK. The CDR3 runs 17 residues. V lost 2 bases to trimming and J lost 1 base, with 18 bases between them. CDR3: CASSQRGSRPSSYEQYF. CDR3 bases: TGTGCCAGCAGCCAAAGGGGGAGCAGGCCGTCTTCCTACGAGCAGTACTTC.

This sequence joins TRBV19 and TRBJ2-2; D might be TRBD1 (6 bases). Trimming left V 4 bases short and J 4 bases short, with 13 bases between. Germline assignment: CDR1 LNHDA and CDR2 SQIVND (reference sequence). The CDR3 is 15 residues long. CDR3 nucleotides: TGTGCCAGTAGTAGAACCAGGGGTTCCACCGGGGAGCTGTTTTTT. It specifies CASSRTRGSTGELFF.

Concerning this clone: Within the sample, other DNA sequences also encode this same CDR3. The rearrangement joins TRBV6-5 to TRBJ1-4, with D unclear. The CDR3 is made up of 12 amino acids. Germline-derived CDR1 and CDR2 are MNHEY and SVGAGI. This CDR3 reads CAVGRTNEKLFF. CDR3 bases: TGTGCGGTGGGGAGGACTAATGAAAAACTGTTTTTT.

Regarding this clone: This sample also contains other DNA sequences that code for the same CDR3. V and J are TRBV9 and TRBJ1-4, with a tentative D call TRBD1 (5 bases). Germline lookup yields CDR1 SGDLS and CDR2 YYNGEE. Trimming removed 4 bases from V and 3 bases from J, with 13 bases in between. The CDR3 has 15 amino acids. CDR3 bases: TGTGCCAGCAGCCCCCGGGACCGGGCTAATGAAAAACTGTTTTTT. Protein sequence: CASSPRDRANEKLFF.

Concerning this clone itself: The sample carries other DNA sequences with the same CDR3. The V call is TRBV30, the J call TRBJ2-5; a weak D match, TRBD1 (5 bases). Per germline, CDR1 GTSNPN and CDR2 SVGIG (reference sequence). V was pared by 1 base and J by 5 bases, with 5 bases between. The CDR3 runs to 11 residues. The CDR3 spells CAWSEGETQYF. CDR3 nucleotide sequence: TGTGCCTGGAGTGAGGGGGAGACCCAGTACTTC.